These T cell receptor beta chains were read from a single sample in a study of naive and memory T cell subsets. TCRdb itself ran the UMI-ligation and nested PCR reads through MiXCR, one entry per CDR3 protein. The repertoire has over 75,000 distinct CDR3 sequences, around 13% of them found once; the top ten carry 0.75% to 1%. The material sequenced was central memory CD4+ T cells from blood. These receptors all stem from a human donor in good health. CDR3s include the opening cysteine and the closing phenylalanine or tryptophan. Fields, in order: V gene, D gene, J gene, clone size, CDR3 protein, CDR3 DNA. The D gene is left open where the match is weak. Expanded clones are given a class, and other clones once, few, many or no size at all.

>TRBV20-1|NA|TRBJ2-7|NA
CSASAGIFGEQYF
TGCAGTGCATCCGCAGGGATCTTCGGCGAGCAGTACTTC
>TRBV7-2|TRBD2|TRBJ2-1|NA
CASSSSSGRALDEQFF
TGTGCCAGCAGCTCGTCGAGCGGGAGGGCCTTGGATGAGCAGTTCTTC
>TRBV6-1|TRBD2|TRBJ2-1|few
CASSTSGRLGEQFF
TGTGCCAGCAGCACTAGCGGGAGGCTTGGTGAGCAGTTCTTC
>TRBV7-2|TRBD1|TRBJ2-1|many
CASSPTGGQGWNEQFF
TGTGCCAGCAGCCCCACCGGGGGACAGGGTTGGAATGAGCAGTTCTTC
>TRBV10-3|NA|TRBJ2-2|few
CAISGRNTGELFF
TGTGCCATCAGTGGGCGAAACACCGGGGAGCTGTTTTTT
>TRBV18|NA|TRBJ2-4|NA
CASSPKNYEGTIQYF
TGTGCCAGCTCACCAAAAAACTACGAGGGGACCATTCAGTACTTC
>TRBV2|NA|TRBJ2-3|NA
CASQLSISTDTQYF
TGTGCCAGCCAACTTAGCATTAGCACAGATACGCAGTATTTT
>TRBV7-8|TRBD2|TRBJ2-7|few
CASSLLAGFHEQYF
TGTGCCAGCAGCTTGCTAGCGGGTTTCCACGAGCAGTACTTC
>TRBV27|TRBD1|TRBJ2-3|NA
CASSLNPRPRQTGPESTDTQYF
TGTGCCAGCAGTTTAAATCCCCGGCCCCGGCAGACAGGGCCCGAGAGCACAGATACGCAGTATTTT
>TRBV5-4|TRBD1|TRBJ1-2|NA
CASKIGLGDRAGYGYTF
TGTGCCAGCAAGATTGGCCTTGGGGACAGGGCGGGCTATGGCTACACCTTC
>TRBV20-1|TRBD1|TRBJ2-3|many
CSARTGSLTDTQYF
TGCAGTGCTCGGACAGGGAGTCTAACAGATACGCAGTATTTT
>TRBV20-1|TRBD1|TRBJ1-5|few
CSAPPSGGQSYQPQHF
TGCAGTGCTCCACCCAGCGGGGGACAGTCTTATCAGCCCCAGCATTTT
>TRBV29-1|TRBD2|TRBJ2-1|many
CSVERTSGRGEQFF
TGCAGCGTTGAGCGGACTAGCGGGAGAGGTGAGCAGTTCTTC
>TRBV5-5|NA|TRBJ2-3|NA
CASSSTPSADTQYF
TGTGCCAGCAGCTCCACTCCCAGCGCAGATACGCAGTATTTT
>TRBV20-1|NA|TRBJ2-4|NA
CSASGGTQNIQYF
TGCAGTGCTAGCGGAGGGACCCAGAACATTCAGTACTTC
>TRBV3-1|TRBD2|TRBJ2-1|NA
CASSPLSGGPGNEQFF
TGTGCCAGCAGCCCCCTTAGCGGGGGCCCGGGTAATGAGCAGTTCTTC